This TCR beta chain comes out of a study of blood T cell repertoires in COVID-19. Study context: Samples of COVID-19 (acute and convalescent) were obtained from the United States, Italy and Spain.

V was shortened by 6 bases and J by 6 bases, with 14 bases between the two germline ends. The V gene's germline CDR1 is LNHDA and CDR2 SQIVND (reference sequence). The CDR3 spans 13 residues. The repertoire was sequenced with immunoSEQ multiplex PCR; TCRdb's copy has only in-frame clones and lacks some. The sample lists fewer than 80,000 clones, nearly 90% occurring once. This TCR derives from a woman in her forties or fifties with active COVID-19. The chain combines TRBV19 with TRBJ1-1; D is possibly TRBD1 (5 bases). The sequencing sample was made of peripheral blood. For the CDR3, the DNA is TGTGCCAGTAGCCCTACATTGACAGCTGAAGCTTTCTTT. This codes for CASSPTLTAEAFF.